These T cell receptor beta chains were read from a single sample in a study of blood T cell repertoires in COVID-19. Measured with immunoSEQ multiplex PCR; TCRdb has only the in-frame clones, and not every one. This table holds about 140,000 clones, roughly 80% found once. Sequencing input: peripheral blood. The receptors come from a woman aged 80 or over with acute or convalescent COVID-19. Both conserved end residues are trimmed from each CDR3.

V gene: TRBV7-8
CDR3 protein: ASSFLALPNSKTNSPLH

V gene: TRBV24-1
CDR3 protein: ATSDLSPGQGWNEQF

V gene: TRBV28
CDR3 protein: ASSPSTGISNSPLH

V gene: TRBV29-1
CDR3 protein: SVDRDSYTEAF

V gene: TRBV5-5
CDR3 protein: ASKKEGAYEQY

V gene: TRBV11-3
CDR3 protein: ASSPADRGNNEQF

V gene: TRBV5-1
CDR3 protein: ASSLGRLEAEAF

V gene: TRBV15
CDR3 protein: ATSKPELTSGRFNEQF

V gene: TRBV2
CDR3 protein: ASSASPNYGYT

V gene: TRBV2
CDR3 protein: ASSERGLNTGELF

V gene: TRBV5-6
CDR3 protein: ASSLFSASGRVETQY

V gene: TRBV7-2
CDR3 protein: ASSPPRWAGMGSPLH

V gene: TRBV2
CDR3 protein: ASSELGGYVNYEQY

V gene: TRBV28
CDR3 protein: ASSLAGRDYGYT

V gene: TRBV10-2
CDR3 protein: ASRGGIEQF

V gene: TRBV18
CDR3 protein: ASSQFVVRDSINTEAF

V gene: TRBV19
CDR3 protein: ASSTYLTGWGTTGELF

V gene: TRBV5-1
CDR3 protein: ASRRANEKLF

V gene: TRBV2
CDR3 protein: ASSEAPVAWNTEAF

V gene: TRBV28
CDR3 protein: ASSSPGSGYEQY

V gene: TRBV18
CDR3 protein: ASSPPSGGLFNEQF

V gene: TRBV7-9
CDR3 protein: ASSFYGLAEVNNEQF

V gene: TRBV18
CDR3 protein: ASSPDRDRDEQF

V gene: TRBV7-2
CDR3 protein: ASSRLWTVIDEQF

V gene: TRBV2
CDR3 protein: ASTGGGGQPQH

V gene: TRBV30
CDR3 protein: AWNTGGYEQPQH

V gene: TRBV5-1
CDR3 protein: ASSLVQRGDTQY

V gene: TRBV7-6
CDR3 protein: ASSLDYGRGDQPQH

V gene: TRBV6-5
CDR3 protein: ASSLRGVQETQY

V gene: TRBV5-1
CDR3 protein: ASSLVSGFTHEQY

V gene: TRBV19
CDR3 protein: ASSAQGMTDTQY

V gene: TRBV3-1/TRBV3-2
CDR3 protein: ASSPPGTRETQY

V gene: TRBV7-6
CDR3 protein: ASSIGRRISYEQY

V gene: TRBV7-9
CDR3 protein: ASSLSRGRTSGNTIY

V gene: TRBV6-5
CDR3 protein: ASRAFGIYEQY

V gene: TRBV19
CDR3 protein: ASSIAGYSGNTIY

V gene: TRBV2
CDR3 protein: ASSQQGAANQPQH

V gene: TRBV5-5
CDR3 protein: ASSWRPGSSGNTIY

V gene: TRBV3-1/TRBV3-2
CDR3 protein: ASSQPRDRGLFHYGYT

V gene: TRBV4-2
CDR3 protein: ASSQDRTSGIYEQY

V gene: TRBV5-1
CDR3 protein: ASSLVRTGNSNQPQH

V gene: TRBV13
CDR3 protein: ASSLRERGARYEQY

V gene: TRBV5-5
CDR3 protein: ASSPPGQAQY

V gene: TRBV5-1
CDR3 protein: ASSLAAGEVNEQF

V gene: TRBV5-4
CDR3 protein: ASSLEGGWASYNEQF

V gene: TRBV28
CDR3 protein: ASSLVTPSNDSPLH

V gene: TRBV6-1
CDR3 protein: ASSEGQAFGETQY

V gene: TRBV30
CDR3 protein: AWSTGLSQH

V gene: TRBV5-1
CDR3 protein: ASSLGGSGQETQY

V gene: TRBV7-2
CDR3 protein: ASSWGGTGQY

V gene: TRBV11-3
CDR3 protein: ASSLGEGAYNEQF

V gene: TRBV28
CDR3 protein: ASRQTNSPLH

V gene: TRBV18
CDR3 protein: ASSHAGTHKKTYEQY